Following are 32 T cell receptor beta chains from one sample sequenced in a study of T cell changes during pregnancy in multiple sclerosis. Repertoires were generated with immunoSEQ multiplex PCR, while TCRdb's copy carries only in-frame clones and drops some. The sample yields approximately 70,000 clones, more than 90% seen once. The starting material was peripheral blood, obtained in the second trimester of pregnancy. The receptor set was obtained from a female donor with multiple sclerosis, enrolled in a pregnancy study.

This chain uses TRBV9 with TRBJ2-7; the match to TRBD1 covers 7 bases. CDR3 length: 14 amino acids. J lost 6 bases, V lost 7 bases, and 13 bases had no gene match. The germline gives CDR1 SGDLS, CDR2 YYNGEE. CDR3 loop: CASSRDRLQAEQYF. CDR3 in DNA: TGTGCCAGCTCAAGGGACAGACTTCAGGCCGAGCAGTACTTC. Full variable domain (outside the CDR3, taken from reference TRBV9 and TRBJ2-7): DSGVTQTPKHLITATGQRVTLRCSPRSGDLSVYWYQQSLDQGLQFLIQYYNGEERAKGNILERFSAQQFPDLHSELNLSSLELGDSALYFCASSRDRLQAEQYFGPGTRLTVT.

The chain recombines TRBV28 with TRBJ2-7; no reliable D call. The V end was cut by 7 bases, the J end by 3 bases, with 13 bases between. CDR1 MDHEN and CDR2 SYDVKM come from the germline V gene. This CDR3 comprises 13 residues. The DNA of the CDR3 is TGTGCCAGCACCGAGCACCTCGACTACGAGCAGTACTTC. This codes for CASTEHLDYEQYF.

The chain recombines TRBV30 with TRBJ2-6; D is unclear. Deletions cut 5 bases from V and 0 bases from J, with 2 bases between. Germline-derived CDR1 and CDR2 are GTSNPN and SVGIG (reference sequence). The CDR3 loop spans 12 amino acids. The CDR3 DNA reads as TGTGCCTGGTACTCTGGGGCCAACGTCCTGACTTTC. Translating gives CAWYSGANVLTF.

Written as DNA, the CDR3 is TGTGCCAGCAGCTTTATCAGCGCACAGGGTGCTAGGCAGCCCCAGCATTTT. The encoded protein is CASSFISAQGARQPQHF. The chain carries TRBV7-9 and TRBJ1-5, with a weak D call TRBD1 (6 bases). V was shortened by 3 bases and J by 7 bases, with 22 bases between the two germline ends. The CDR3 length is 17 residues. Germline CDR1 and CDR2: SEHNR and FQNEAQ (reference sequence).

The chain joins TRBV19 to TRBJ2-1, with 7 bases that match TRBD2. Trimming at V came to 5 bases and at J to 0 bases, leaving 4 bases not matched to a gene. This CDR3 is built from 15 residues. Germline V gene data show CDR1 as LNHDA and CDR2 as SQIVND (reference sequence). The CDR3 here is CASSSSGSSYNEQFF. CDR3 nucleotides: TGTGCCAGTAGTTCTAGCGGTAGCTCCTACAATGAGCAGTTCTTC.

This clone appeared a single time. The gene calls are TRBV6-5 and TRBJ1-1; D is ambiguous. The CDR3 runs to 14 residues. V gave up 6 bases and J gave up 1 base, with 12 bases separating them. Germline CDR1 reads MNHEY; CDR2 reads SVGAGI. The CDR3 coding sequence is TGTGCCAGCAGCCCCTGGGCGGGGAACACTGAAGCTTTCTTT. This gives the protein CASSPWAGNTEAFF.

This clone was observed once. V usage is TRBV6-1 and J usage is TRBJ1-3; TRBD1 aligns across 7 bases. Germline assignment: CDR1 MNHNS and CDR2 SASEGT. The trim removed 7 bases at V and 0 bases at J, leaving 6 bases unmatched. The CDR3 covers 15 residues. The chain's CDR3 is CASTGQADSGNTIYF. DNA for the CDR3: TGTGCCAGCACAGGACAGGCGGACTCTGGAAACACCATATATTTT.

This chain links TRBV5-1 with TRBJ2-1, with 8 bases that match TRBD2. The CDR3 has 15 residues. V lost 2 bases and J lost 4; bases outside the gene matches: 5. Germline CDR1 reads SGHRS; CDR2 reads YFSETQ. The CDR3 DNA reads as TGCGCCAGCAGCTTCGAAGCGGGGGATTACAATGAGCAGTTCTTC. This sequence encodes CASSFEAGDYNEQFF.

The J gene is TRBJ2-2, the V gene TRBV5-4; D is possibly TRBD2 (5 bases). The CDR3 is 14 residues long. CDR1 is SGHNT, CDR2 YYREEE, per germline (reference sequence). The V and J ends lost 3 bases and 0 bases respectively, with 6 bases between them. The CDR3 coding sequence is TGTGCCAGCAGCTGGACTGCGAACACCGGGGAGCTGTTTTTT. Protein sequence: CASSWTANTGELFF.

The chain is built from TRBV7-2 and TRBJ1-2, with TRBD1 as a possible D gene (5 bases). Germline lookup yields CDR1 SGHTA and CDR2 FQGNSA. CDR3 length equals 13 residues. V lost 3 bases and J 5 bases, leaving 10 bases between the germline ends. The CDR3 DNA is TGTGCCAGCAGCTTCCCCTCAGGGTATGGCTACACCTTC. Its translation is CASSFPSGYGYTF.

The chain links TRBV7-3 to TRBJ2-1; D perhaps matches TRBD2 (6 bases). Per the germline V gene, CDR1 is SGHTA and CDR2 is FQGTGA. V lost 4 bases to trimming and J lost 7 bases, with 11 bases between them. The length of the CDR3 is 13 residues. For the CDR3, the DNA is TGTGCCAGCAGCTCGGGACTTTCGAATGAGCAGTTCTTC. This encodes CASSSGLSNEQFF.

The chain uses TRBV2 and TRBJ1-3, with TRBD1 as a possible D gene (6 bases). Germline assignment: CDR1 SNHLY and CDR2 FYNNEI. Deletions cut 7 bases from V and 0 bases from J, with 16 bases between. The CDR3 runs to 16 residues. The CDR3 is CASTERGTSSGNTIYF. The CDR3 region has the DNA TGTGCCAGCACCGAACGTGGGACAAGCTCTGGAAACACCATATATTTT.

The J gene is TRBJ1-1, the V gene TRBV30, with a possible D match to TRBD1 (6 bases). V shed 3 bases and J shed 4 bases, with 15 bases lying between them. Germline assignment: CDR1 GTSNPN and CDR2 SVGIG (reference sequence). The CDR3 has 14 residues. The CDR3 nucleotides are TGTGCCTGGAGGTGGGGGCCACCTGCCACTGAAGCTTTCTTT. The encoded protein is CAWRWGPPATEAFF.

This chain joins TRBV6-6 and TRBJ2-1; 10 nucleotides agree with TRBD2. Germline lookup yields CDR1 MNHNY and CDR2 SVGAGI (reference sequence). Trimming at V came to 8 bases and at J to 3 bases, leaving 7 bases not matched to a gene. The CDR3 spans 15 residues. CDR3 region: CASEGSGGVYNEQFF. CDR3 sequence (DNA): TGTGCCAGCGAAGGGAGCGGGGGGGTCTACAATGAGCAGTTCTTC.

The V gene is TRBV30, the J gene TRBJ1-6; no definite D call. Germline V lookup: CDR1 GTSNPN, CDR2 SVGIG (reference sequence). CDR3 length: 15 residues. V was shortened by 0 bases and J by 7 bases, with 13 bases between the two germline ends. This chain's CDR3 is CAWSVRGRGNSPLHF. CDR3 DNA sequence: TGTGCCTGGAGTGTACGCGGTCGTGGAAATTCACCCCTCCACTTT.

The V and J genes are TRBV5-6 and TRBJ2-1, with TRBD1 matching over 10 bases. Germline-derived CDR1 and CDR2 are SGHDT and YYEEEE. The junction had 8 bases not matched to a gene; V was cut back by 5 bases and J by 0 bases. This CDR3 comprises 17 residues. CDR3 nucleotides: TGTGCCAGCAGTACGGACAGGGGGAAGGGCTCCTACAATGAGCAGTTCTTC. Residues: CASSTDRGKGSYNEQFF.

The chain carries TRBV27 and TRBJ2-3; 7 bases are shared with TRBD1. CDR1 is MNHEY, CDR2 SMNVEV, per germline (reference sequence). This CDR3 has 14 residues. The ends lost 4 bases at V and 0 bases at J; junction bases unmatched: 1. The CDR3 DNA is TGTGCCAGCAGTTCGGGACAGAGCACAGATACGCAGTATTTT. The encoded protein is CASSSGQSTDTQYF.

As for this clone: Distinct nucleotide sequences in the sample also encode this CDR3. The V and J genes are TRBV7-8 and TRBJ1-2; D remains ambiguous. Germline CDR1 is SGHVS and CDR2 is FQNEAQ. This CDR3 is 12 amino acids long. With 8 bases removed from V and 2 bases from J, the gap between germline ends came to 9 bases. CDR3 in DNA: TGTGCCAGCGGTGGAGTGAACTATGGCTACACCTTC. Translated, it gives CASGGVNYGYTF.

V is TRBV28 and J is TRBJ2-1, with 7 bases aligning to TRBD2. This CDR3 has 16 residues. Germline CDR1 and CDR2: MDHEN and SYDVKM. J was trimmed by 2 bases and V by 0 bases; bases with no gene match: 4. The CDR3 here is CASSLWSSGTYNEQFF. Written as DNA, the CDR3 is TGTGCCAGCAGTTTATGGAGCAGCGGGACCTACAATGAGCAGTTCTTC.

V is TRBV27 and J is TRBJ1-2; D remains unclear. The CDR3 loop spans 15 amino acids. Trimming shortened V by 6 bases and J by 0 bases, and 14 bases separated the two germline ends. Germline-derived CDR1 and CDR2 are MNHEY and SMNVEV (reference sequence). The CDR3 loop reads CASSKNFEPNYGYTF. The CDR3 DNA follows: TGTGCCAGCAGCAAAAATTTTGAGCCTAACTATGGCTACACCTTC.

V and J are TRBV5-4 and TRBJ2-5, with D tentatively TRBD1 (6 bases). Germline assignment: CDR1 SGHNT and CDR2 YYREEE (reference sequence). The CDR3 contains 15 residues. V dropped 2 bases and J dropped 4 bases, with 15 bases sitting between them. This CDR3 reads CASSFIQGEGETQYF. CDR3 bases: TGTGCCAGCAGCTTTATACAGGGAGAAGGAGAGACCCAGTACTTC.

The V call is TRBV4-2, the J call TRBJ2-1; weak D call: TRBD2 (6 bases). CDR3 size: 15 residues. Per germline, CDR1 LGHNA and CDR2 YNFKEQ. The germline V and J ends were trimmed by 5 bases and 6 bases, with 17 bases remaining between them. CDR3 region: CASSSYQGLINEQFF. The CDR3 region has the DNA TGTGCCAGCAGCTCGTATCAGGGACTGATCAATGAGCAGTTCTTC.

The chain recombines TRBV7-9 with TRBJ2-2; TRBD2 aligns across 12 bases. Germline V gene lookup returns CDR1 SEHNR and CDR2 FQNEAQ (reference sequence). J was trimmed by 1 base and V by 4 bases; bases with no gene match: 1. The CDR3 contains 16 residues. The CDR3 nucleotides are TGTGCCAGCAGCTCTAGCGGGAGGGAGAACACCGGGGAGCTGTTTTTT. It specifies CASSSSGRENTGELFF.

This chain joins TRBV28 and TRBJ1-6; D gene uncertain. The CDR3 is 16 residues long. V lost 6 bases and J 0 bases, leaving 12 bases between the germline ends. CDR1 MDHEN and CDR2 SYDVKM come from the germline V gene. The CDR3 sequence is CASRSLESSYNSPLHF. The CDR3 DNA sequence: TGTGCCAGCAGAAGCTTAGAGAGCTCCTATAATTCACCCCTCCACTTT.

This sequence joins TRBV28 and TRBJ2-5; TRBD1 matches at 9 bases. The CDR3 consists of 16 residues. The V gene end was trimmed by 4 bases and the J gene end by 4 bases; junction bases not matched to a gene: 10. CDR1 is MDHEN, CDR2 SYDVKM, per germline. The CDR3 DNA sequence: TGTGCCAGCAGTTCTAGGACAGGGGAGACCTCAGAGACCCAGTACTTC. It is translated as CASSSRTGETSETQYF. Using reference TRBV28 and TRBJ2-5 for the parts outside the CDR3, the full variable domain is DVKVTQSSRYLVKRTGEKVFLECVQDMDHENMFWYRQDPGLGLRLIYFSYDVKMKEKGDIPEGYSVSREKKERFSLILESASTNQTSMYLCASSSRTGETSETQYFGPGTRLLVL.

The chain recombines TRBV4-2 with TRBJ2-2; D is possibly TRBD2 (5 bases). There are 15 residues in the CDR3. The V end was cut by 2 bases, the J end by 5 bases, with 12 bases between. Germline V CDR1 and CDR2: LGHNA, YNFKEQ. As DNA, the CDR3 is TGTGCCAGCAGCCAATTAAGGGAGCCAACCGGGGAGCTGTTTTTT. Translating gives CASSQLREPTGELFF.

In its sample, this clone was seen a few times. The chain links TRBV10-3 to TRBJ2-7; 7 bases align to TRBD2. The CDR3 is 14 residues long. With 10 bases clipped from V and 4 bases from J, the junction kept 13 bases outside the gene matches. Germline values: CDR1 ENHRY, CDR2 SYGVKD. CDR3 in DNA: TGTGCCAGCAGAGACGGGACTATAGATTACGAGCAGTACTTC. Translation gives CASRDGTIDYEQYF.

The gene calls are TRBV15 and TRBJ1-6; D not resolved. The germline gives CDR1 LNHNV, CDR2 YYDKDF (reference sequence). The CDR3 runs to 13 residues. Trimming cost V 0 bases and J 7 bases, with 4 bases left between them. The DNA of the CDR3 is TGTGCCACCAGCAGAGACGAGAATTCACCCCTCCACTTT. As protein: CATSRDENSPLHF.

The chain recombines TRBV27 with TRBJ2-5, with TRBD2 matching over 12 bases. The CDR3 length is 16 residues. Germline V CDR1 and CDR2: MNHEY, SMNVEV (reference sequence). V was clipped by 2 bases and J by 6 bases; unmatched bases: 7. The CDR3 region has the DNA TGTGCCAGCAGTTTAACTAGCGGGAGGTGGGGGAAGACCCAGTACTTC. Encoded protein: CASSLTSGRWGKTQYF.

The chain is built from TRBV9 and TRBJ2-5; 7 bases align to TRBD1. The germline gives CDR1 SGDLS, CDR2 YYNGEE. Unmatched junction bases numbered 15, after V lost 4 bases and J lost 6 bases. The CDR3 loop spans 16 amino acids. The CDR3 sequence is CASSLTGTPDRKTQYF. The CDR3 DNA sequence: TGTGCCAGCAGCTTGACCGGGACACCGGACAGGAAGACCCAGTACTTC.

The CDR3 nucleotides read TGCGCCAGCAGCCCTATACTAGCGGGGGCCCAAGAGACCCAGTACTTC. Translated: CASSPILAGAQETQYF. The chain is built from TRBV5-1 and TRBJ2-5; 11 bases are shared with TRBD2. CDR1 and CDR2 from the germline V gene are SGHRS and YFSETQ. J lost 1 base, V lost 4 bases, and 6 bases had no gene match. The CDR3 totals 16 residues.

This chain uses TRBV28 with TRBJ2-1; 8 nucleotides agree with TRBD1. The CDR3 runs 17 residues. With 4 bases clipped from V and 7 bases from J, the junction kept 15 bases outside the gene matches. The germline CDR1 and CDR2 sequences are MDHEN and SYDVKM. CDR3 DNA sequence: TGTGCCAGCAGTTCACTCGACAGGGGATGGGACAGGAATGAGCAGTTCTTC. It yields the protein CASSSLDRGWDRNEQFF.